The subject of this entry is one T cell receptor beta chain. The antigen is unknown. This sample is drawn from a study of cytomegalovirus exposure and HLA in healthy donors. This CDR3 region has 14 residues. Germline lookup yields CDR1 SGHTA and CDR2 FQGNSA. V shed 1 base and J shed 4 bases, with 10 bases lying between them. General study results and limits: A few chains linked to CMV were shown in vitro to be specific for CMV antigens. The authors later found TCR association rates varying by HLA locus, with DRB1 most and HLA-C fewest. In a later analysis, a genetic analysis reported fewer productive-TCR N-insertions in an Asian-associated ancestry cluster than the cohort average. Common viral pathogens seemed, in a later analysis, to connect with several of the most significant clusters.

Primers for the PCR totalled 60 Vbeta and 13 Jbeta. Libraries were prepared by immunoSEQ multiplex PCR; TCRdb keeps only in-frame clonotypes and omits some of them. Here the sample spans 150,000 to 250,000 clones, less than 85% being singletons. The sequencing sample was made of PBMCs. V gene TRBV7-2 combines with J gene TRBJ1-2; D may be TRBD1 (5 bases). This TCR was recovered from a girl aged 5 to 17 in good health and CMV-seropositive. CDR3 sequence (DNA): TGTGCCAGCAGCTTAGAGGGGTACGCCTATGGCTACACCTTC. This translates into CASSLEGYAYGYTF.